This is a list of T cell receptor beta chains from one sample in a study of coeliac disease. Some clones are missing from TCRdb's copy, which holds only in-frame ones; the method was immunoSEQ multiplex PCR. Here the sample spans thousands of clones, about 63% being singletons. The sequenced material came from lamina propria lymphocytes from the gut. These TCRs come from a woman younger than 30 with active celiac disease. CDR3s include the opening cysteine and the closing phenylalanine or tryptophan. D genes are given only for firm matches. Size tells how often a clone was seen (once, few, many) or the class of an expanded clone, and some rows leave it out.

CDR3 protein,CDR3 DNA,J gene,clone size,V gene,D gene
CASGGDRRYEQYF,TGTGCCAGCGGAGGGGACAGACGCTACGAGCAGTACTTC,TRBJ2-7,once,TRBV6-6,-
CASSIDDRGGDSPLHF,TGTGCCAGTAGTATAGATGACAGGGGAGGGGATTCACCCCTCCACTTT,TRBJ1-6,few,TRBV19,TRBD1
CASSGPRQGGELFF,TGCGCCAGCAGCGGGCCCAGACAGGGCGGGGAGCTGTTTTTT,TRBJ2-2,-,TRBV4-1,TRBD1
CATSRKRTGETQYF,TGTGCCACCAGCAGAAAAAGGACAGGGGAGACCCAGTACTTC,TRBJ2-5,-,TRBV15,TRBD1
CASSRSHYEQYF,TGTGCCAGCAGTCGGTCCCACTACGAGCAGTACTTC,TRBJ2-7,few,TRBV6-5,-
CASRRGQGVYGYTF,TGTGCCAGCAGAAGGGGACAGGGGGTCTATGGCTACACCTTC,TRBJ1-2,-,TRBV6-5,TRBD1
CASSSGTGVGSPLHF,TGCGCCAGCAGCTCAGGGACAGGGGTCGGTTCACCCCTCCACTTT,TRBJ1-6,once,TRBV5-1,TRBD1
CASSSKTTGTGGSYTEAFF,TGCGCCAGCAGCTCGAAGACCACCGGGACAGGGGGATCGTACACTGAAGCTTTCTTT,TRBJ1-1,few,TRBV5-1,TRBD1
CASVAYNEQFF,TGTGCCAGCGTAGCATACAATGAGCAGTTCTTC,TRBJ2-1,-,TRBV11-2,-
CASRDPGTAREGGQYF,TGTGCCAGCAGGGATCCCGGGACAGCGCGTGAGGGGGGTCAGTACTTC,TRBJ2-4,-,TRBV11-1,-
CASSSASGGDNNEQFF,TGCGCCAGCAGCTCGGCTAGCGGGGGGGATAACAATGAGCAGTTCTTC,TRBJ2-1,-,TRBV5-1,TRBD2
CASSEQGGSTDTQYF,TGTGCCAGCAGTGAACAGGGGGGTAGCACAGATACGCAGTATTTT,TRBJ2-3,-,TRBV6-4,TRBD1
CASSFLRNSYEQYF,TGTGCCAGCAGTTTCCTGCGGAACTCCTACGAGCAGTACTTC,TRBJ2-7,large,TRBV27,-
CATSLNRGYEQYF,TGCGCCACCAGCTTGAACCGGGGCTACGAGCAGTACTTC,TRBJ2-7,-,TRBV10-1,-
CAKKTGFSNYGYTF,TGTGCCAAGAAAACAGGGTTCTCTAACTATGGCTACACCTTC,TRBJ1-2,-,TRBV2,-
CTSSQGDRAETQYF,TGCACCAGCAGCCAAGGGGACAGGGCTGAGACCCAGTACTTC,TRBJ2-5,few,TRBV1,-
CASSRTGNTGELFF,TGTGCCAGCAGTAGGACAGGGAACACCGGGGAGCTGTTTTTT,TRBJ2-2,-,TRBV6-1,TRBD1
CASSPGQGYYEQYF,TGTGCCAGCTCCCCGGGACAGGGATACTACGAGCAGTACTTC,TRBJ2-7,few,TRBV18,TRBD1
CASSIGGNEQFF,TGTGCCAGCAGTATTGGGGGGAATGAGCAGTTCTTC,TRBJ2-1,few,TRBV28,-
CASSERTGRGTDTQYF,TGTGCCAGCAGTGAACGGACAGGGCGGGGCACAGATACGCAGTATTTT,TRBJ2-3,-,TRBV6-1,TRBD1
CASSTRQIDTQYF,TGTGCCAGTAGTACCAGACAGATAGATACGCAGTATTTT,TRBJ2-3,-,TRBV19,-
CASSGLGGSYEQYF,TGTGCCAGCAGTGGTTTAGGGGGCTCTTACGAGCAGTACTTC,TRBJ2-7,-,TRBV2,TRBD1
CASSWGPGGAFNEQFF,TGTGCCAGCAGCTGGGGTCCGGGAGGTGCGTTTAATGAGCAGTTCTTC,TRBJ2-1,few,TRBV5-6,TRBD2
CASSASSYEQYF,TGTGCCAGCAGCGCGAGCTCCTACGAGCAGTACTTC,TRBJ2-7,-,TRBV5-4,-
CASSPQGQGAYNEQFF,TGTGCCAGCTCACCTCAAGGACAGGGAGCCTACAATGAGCAGTTCTTC,TRBJ2-1,-,TRBV18,TRBD1
CASSPDRETQYF,TGTGCCAGCAGTCCAGACAGGGAGACCCAGTACTTC,TRBJ2-5,-,TRBV6-5,-
CASSSLVRGTGTGYTF,TGTGCCAGCTCTTCCCTTGTTCGCGGGACAGGGACTGGCTACACCTTC,TRBJ1-2,-,TRBV18,TRBD1
CSATSGEPQYF,TGCAGCGCGACTAGCGGGGAGCCCCAGTACTTC,TRBJ2-5,-,TRBV29-1,TRBD2
CASRHITGQMNTEAFF,TGCGCCAGCAGGCACATCACGGGACAGATGAACACTGAAGCTTTCTTT,TRBJ1-1,-,TRBV4-1,TRBD1
CASSEAGDINEQFF,TGTGCCAGCAGTGAAGCGGGGGACATCAATGAGCAGTTCTTC,TRBJ2-1,few,TRBV25-1,-
CASSPQSFDEQFF,TGTGCCAGCAGCCCCCAAAGCTTCGATGAGCAGTTCTTC,TRBJ2-1,-,TRBV5-6,-
CASSPRGQQEAFF,TGTGCCAGCAGTCCAAGGGGGCAGCAGGAAGCTTTCTTT,TRBJ1-1,-,TRBV6-1,TRBD1
CASSVVADSYNEQFF,TGTGCCAGCAGCGTAGTAGCGGACTCCTACAATGAGCAGTTCTTC,TRBJ2-1,-,TRBV9,-
CASDIRGGDTQYF,TGCGCCAGCGACATAAGGGGTGGAGATACGCAGTATTTT,TRBJ2-3,-,TRBV10-2,-
CASALNPGTGYYEQYF,TGTGCCAGCGCCCTGAATCCCGGGACAGGGTACTACGAGCAGTACTTC,TRBJ2-7,-,TRBV2,TRBD1
CASSYGQNTNYGYTF,TGTGCCAGCAGTTACGGGCAGAACACTAACTATGGCTACACCTTC,TRBJ1-2,-,TRBV6-5,-
CASSASGLMPSSYEQYF,TGCGCCAGCAGCGCTAGCGGACTTATGCCGAGCTCCTACGAGCAGTACTTC,TRBJ2-7,-,TRBV5-1,TRBD2